These 13 T cell receptor beta chains were all obtained from the same sample, sequenced in a study of blood T cells in healthy people across ages. A second roughly 6 to 12 cycle PCR used barcoded and J-beta primers. TCRdb fed the 5' RACE reads into MiXCR, producing one record per CDR3 protein. The sample shows approximately 760,000 distinct CDR3 sequences, around a quarter of them seen only once. This sample also belongs to another study, concerning T cells of mothers and their children.

The sequenced sample consisted of blood. All receptors come from a boy aged 10-17 years in good health.

This chain uses TRBV7-9 with TRBJ1-1; D unresolved. Germline CDR1 reads SEHNR; CDR2 reads FQNEAQ (reference sequence). The CDR3 loop spans 12 amino acids. The CDR3 spells CATDGPNTEAFF. CDR3 bases: TGTGCTACAGACGGACCAAACACTGAAGCTTTCTTT.

The CDR3 protein is CASSLGPGGSYNEQFF. Written as DNA, the CDR3 is TGCGCCAGCAGCTTGGGCCCGGGAGGATCCTACAATGAGCAGTTCTTC. This chain links TRBV5-1 with TRBJ2-5, with 7 nucleotides matching TRBD2. The J call is doubtful: the DNA matches TRBJ2-1 better. The CDR3 contains 16 residues. Germline CDR1 is SGHRS and CDR2 is YFSETQ.

The chain carries TRBV4-2 and TRBJ2-1; D is unclear. Deletions cut 10 bases from V and 5 bases from J, with 21 bases between. Germline lookup yields CDR1 LGHNA and CDR2 YNFKEQ. This CDR3 is built from 15 residues. The CDR3 DNA is TGTGCCACGAGCGTCCTTTATTCTTCTGACAATGAGCAGTTCTTC. Encoded protein: CATSVLYSSDNEQFF.

This clonotype was picked up a small number of times. The J gene is TRBJ1-2, the V gene TRBV6-6; D may be TRBD1 (5 bases). V lost 2 bases to trimming and J lost 7 bases, with 14 bases between them. The CDR3 consists of 14 residues. Germline-derived CDR1 and CDR2 are MNHNY and SVGAGI (reference sequence). The CDR3 protein is CASSYPTAGGGYTF. For the CDR3, the DNA is TGTGCCAGCAGTTACCCGACAGCAGGTGGTGGCTACACCTTC.

The gene calls are TRBV29-1 and TRBJ2-7; 7 positions match TRBD2. The CDR3 has 13 amino acids. The J segment lost 1 base and the V segment lost 5 bases, leaving 5 bases of the junction unmatched. In germline, CDR1 is SQVTM, CDR2 ANQGSEA. The CDR3 DNA is TGCAGCGTTAAGGCGGGAGCGTCCTACGAGCAGTACTTC. This gives the protein CSVKAGASYEQYF.

V is TRBV29-1 and J is TRBJ2-7; 12 bases are a match to TRBD2. The CDR3 loop spans 14 amino acids. V was pared by 4 bases and J by 2 bases, with 3 bases of the junction left unmatched. CDR1 SQVTM and CDR2 ANQGSEA come from the germline V gene. Here the CDR3 reads CSVGASGRAYEQYF. The CDR3 nucleotides are TGCAGCGTTGGGGCTAGCGGGAGGGCCTACGAGCAGTACTTC.

This clonotype was seen a handful of times. The chain's CDR3 is CATLESGRWGTGELFF. For the CDR3, the DNA is TGTGCCACCCTGGAAAGCGGGAGATGGGGCACCGGGGAGCTGTTTTTT. This chain joins TRBV10-3 and TRBJ2-2, with 8 bases aligning to TRBD2. The CDR3 contains 16 residues. With V trimmed by 10 bases and J by 4 bases, 14 bases remained unmatched. From germline, CDR1 is ENHRY and CDR2 SYGVKD.

V and J are TRBV29-1 and TRBJ1-4; 7 bases align to TRBD1. CDR3 length equals 16 residues. V dropped 4 bases and J dropped 7; count of bases not matched to a gene: 15. Germline CDR1 SQVTM, CDR2 ANQGSEA. This CDR3 is CSVAPPSGGGGEKLFF. CDR3 nucleotide sequence: TGCAGCGTTGCCCCCCCCTCAGGGGGAGGGGGTGAAAAACTGTTTTTT.

The V call is TRBV6-5, the J call TRBJ2-5; D gene ambiguous. Trimming removed 6 bases at V and 7 bases at J, with 12 bases between. CDR3 length equals 12 residues. From germline, CDR1 is MNHEY and CDR2 SVGAGI. Here the CDR3 reads CASSPSVGTQYF. As DNA, the CDR3 is TGTGCCAGCAGCCCCTCGGTGGGGACCCAGTACTTC.

This clonotype turned up a few times. Its ends do not fully match the called genes, so a read error is possible. The V gene is TRBV6-1, the J gene TRBJ2-3, with TRBD2 matching 10 bases. The CDR3 contains 14 residues. Germline V gene data show CDR1 as MNHNS and CDR2 as SASEGT. CDR3 region: CTSRLAGATDTQYF. In DNA, the CDR3 is TGTACCAGCCGGCTAGCGGGAGCCACAGATACGCAGTATTTT.

This clonotype occurred once. The chain carries TRBV7-9 and TRBJ2-1; TRBD1 might be the D (5 bases). This CDR3 has 16 residues. The germline V gene encodes CDR1 SEHNR and CDR2 FQNEAQ (reference sequence). V shed 4 bases and J shed 0 bases, with 13 bases lying between them. In nucleotides, the CDR3 is TGTGCCAGCAGCTCAGCTGGGGCCGGCTCCTACAATGAGCAGTTCTTC. Its protein is CASSSAGAGSYNEQFF.

This clonotype has just a few counts. J is TRBJ1-4 and V is TRBV4-1; 12 bases fit TRBD1. Germline V gene lookup returns CDR1 MGHRA and CDR2 YSYEKL. The CDR3 spans 20 residues. V gave up 3 bases and J gave up 0 bases; unmatched junction bases: 11. CDR3 sequence: CASSQLFLGTGGTTNEKLFF. The CDR3 coding sequence is TGCGCCAGCAGCCAGCTGTTTTTGGGGACAGGGGGCACAACTAATGAAAAACTGTTTTTT.

With respect to this clonotype: Just one base apart from a much larger clone, this may be a read error. V usage is TRBV7-2 and J usage is TRBJ1-2, with 10 bases aligning to TRBD1. Germline V gene lookup returns CDR1 SGHTA and CDR2 FQGNSA. The CDR3 contains 14 residues. J was trimmed by 4 bases and V by 2 bases; bases with no gene match: 1. The CDR3 sequence: CASSLRTGGYGYTF. The CDR3 DNA reads TGTGCCAGCAGCTTAAGGACAGGGGGCTATGGCTACACCTTC.